This T cell receptor (beta chain) was recorded in a study of cytomegalovirus exposure and HLA in healthy donors. General study results and limits: Both high specificity and high sensitivity reportedly marked the classifier's diagnosis of cytomegalovirus status. Most TCRs appeared rarely, but some public TCRs recurred in many donors. There were reportedly fewer N-insertions in an Asian-associated ancestry cluster than the roughly 670-donor mean, in a later analysis.

As to this clone: Antigen unknown. Other DNA sequences from this sample encode an identical CDR3 as well.

PCR employed 60 Vbeta and 13 Jbeta primers. As processed by the authors: Approximately 79 million unique TCR beta chains, roughly 11 million of them shared, were counted by a later analysis. Sequenced by immunoSEQ multiplex PCR; TCRdb stores in-frame clones only, minus some. The V and J calls and clone size were taken over from that table, and D and trimming were inferred from the DNA. Here the sample spans roughly 200,000 clones, roughly 13% being singletons. Sequences were obtained from PBMCs. The TCR was taken from a man aged 50-59 years in good health and CMV-seropositive.

The CDR3 DNA follows: TGTGCCAGCAGGGACAGGGGTGGGGAAAAACTGTTTTTT. Translated, it gives CASRDRGGEKLFF. The rearrangement uses TRBV6-5 and TRBJ1-4, with 9 bases lining up with TRBD1. Trimming at V came to 6 bases and at J to 8 bases, leaving 4 bases not matched to a gene. The CDR3 runs to 13 residues. Germline lookup yields CDR1 MNHEY and CDR2 SVGAGI.